Listed below are T cell receptor beta chains from one sample, sequenced in a study of OX40 agonist ivuxolimab in advanced cancers. TCRdb keeps only in-frame clones here, not all; method: immunoSEQ multiplex PCR. The data show 75,000 to 80,000 clones, with around nine tenths seen just once and roughly 5.8% held by the top ten. The input for sequencing was CD4+ or CD8+ T cells sorted from blood, taken in a trial of the OX40 agonist ivuxolimab. All receptors derive from an adult with an advanced solid tumor such as melanoma, head and neck, liver or kidney cancer. The CDR3 runs from the conserved cysteine through the conserved F or W. A D gene is named only where the DNA matches it firmly. Expanded clones get a size class; other rows say once, few or many, or leave the size out.

clone size	V gene	D gene	CDR3 length	J gene	CDR3 DNA	CDR3 protein
NA	TRBV5-4	TRBD2	15	TRBJ2-2	TGTGCCAGCAGCTTGGCGGGGGGGAACACCGGGGAGCTGTTTTTT	CASSLAGGNTGELFF
NA	TRBV9	NA	14	TRBJ1-1	TGTGCCAGCAGCCCTGGGGGGGGATACACTGAAGCTTTCTTT	CASSPGGGYTEAFF
once	TRBV19	NA	12	TRBJ2-5	TGTGCCAGTAGTATCACAGGCGAGACCCAGTACTTC	CASSITGETQYF
NA	TRBV30	NA	15	TRBJ2-3	TGTGCCTGGAGTGTGAGTCTAGCGAGCACAGATACGCAGTATTTT	CAWSVSLASTDTQYF
NA	TRBV2	NA	12	TRBJ2-5	TGTGCCAGCAGAAAGACCTCGGAGACCCAGTACTTC	CASRKTSETQYF
NA	TRBV6-1	NA	13	TRBJ1-5	TGTGCCAGTTGGGCGGGTGGCTATCAGCCCCAGCATTTT	CASWAGGYQPQHF
few	TRBV5-4	NA	16	TRBJ2-1	TGTGCCAGCAGCTTGGGGTCAGGGTACCAGTACAATGAGCAGTTCTTC	CASSLGSGYQYNEQFF
NA	TRBV6-1	NA	14	TRBJ1-1	TGTGCCAGCAGCTACGTCGGGCGGAACACTGAAGCTTTCTTT	CASSYVGRNTEAFF
NA	TRBV11-2	TRBD1	16	TRBJ2-7	TGTGCCAGCAGCCCACGACAGGGCGCATCACTCTACGAGCAGTACTTC	CASSPRQGASLYEQYF
NA	TRBV5-6	TRBD2	16	TRBJ2-5	TGTGCCAGCAGCGTGAGGCTTAGCGGGGGTATGGAGACCCAGTACTTC	CASSVRLSGGMETQYF
NA	TRBV10-3	NA	11	TRBJ1-1	TGTGCCATCAGTGGGTACACTGAAGCTTTCTTT	CAISGYTEAFF
NA	TRBV5-1	TRBD1	15	TRBJ2-7	TGCGCCAGCAGCCTAGGACAGGGGACCACCTACGAGCAGTACTTC	CASSLGQGTTYEQYF
NA	TRBV28	NA	13	TRBJ1-2	TGTGCCAGTACCTCGGGCCTTAGGGAAGGCTACACCTTC	CASTSGLREGYTF
NA	TRBV30	NA	11	TRBJ2-1	TGTGCCTGGGGTTCGTACAATGAGCAGTTCTTC	CAWGSYNEQFF
NA	TRBV6-1	TRBD1	18	TRBJ2-5	TGTGCCAGCAGTGGGGTTCGTTTCCTTGGACAGGGGGATGAGACCCAGTACTTC	CASSGVRFLGQGDETQYF
once	TRBV6-5	NA	15	TRBJ1-3	TGTGCCAGCAGTTACTCGGCTTTCTCTGGAAACACCATATATTTT	CASSYSAFSGNTIYF
NA	TRBV11-2	NA	16	TRBJ2-1	TGTGCCAGCAGCTTAGGGGGCCCTAGCTCCTACAATGAGCAGTTCTTC	CASSLGGPSSYNEQFF